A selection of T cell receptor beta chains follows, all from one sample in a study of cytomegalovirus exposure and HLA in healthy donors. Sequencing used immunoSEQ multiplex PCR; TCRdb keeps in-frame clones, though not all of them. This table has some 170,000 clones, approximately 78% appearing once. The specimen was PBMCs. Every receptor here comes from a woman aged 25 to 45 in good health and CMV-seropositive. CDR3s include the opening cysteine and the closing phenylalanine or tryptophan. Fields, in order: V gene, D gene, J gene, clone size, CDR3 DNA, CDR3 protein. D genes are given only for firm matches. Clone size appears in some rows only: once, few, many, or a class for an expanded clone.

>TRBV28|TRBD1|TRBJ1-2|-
TGTGCCAGCAGTGGGACAGGGCATAACTATGGCTACACCTTC
CASSGTGHNYGYTF
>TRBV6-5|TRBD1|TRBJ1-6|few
TGTGCCAGCAGTTACGATAGACAGGGAAATTCACCCCTCCACTTT
CASSYDRQGNSPLHF
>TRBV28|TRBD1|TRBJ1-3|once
TGTGCCAGCAGTTGGGGGACAGGGCTTAACTCTGGAAACACCATATATTTT
CASSWGTGLNSGNTIYF
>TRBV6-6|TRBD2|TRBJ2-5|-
TGTGCCAGCAGACCCCACAGCGGGGAAGAGACCCAGTACTTC
CASRPHSGEETQYF
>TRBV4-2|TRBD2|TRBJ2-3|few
TGTGCCAGCAGCCAAGTCAGCGGGGGGGGGCGGTTGCAGTATTTT
CASSQVSGGGRLQYF
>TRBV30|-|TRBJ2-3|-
TGTGCCTGGACCGGGGGCGGGGGTAGCACAGATACGCAGTATTTT
CAWTGGGGSTDTQYF
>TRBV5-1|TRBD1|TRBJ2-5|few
TGCGCCAGCAGCTCAGGGGGACAGTTTTACCAAGAGACCCAGTACTTC
CASSSGGQFYQETQYF
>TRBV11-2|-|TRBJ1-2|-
TGTGCCAGCAGGCCTGTTGGAGGGGCCTATGGCTACACCTTC
CASRPVGGAYGYTF
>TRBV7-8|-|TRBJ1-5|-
TGTGCCAGCAGCTGGGCCGGGGGTAGCAATCAGCCCCAGCATTTT
CASSWAGGSNQPQHF
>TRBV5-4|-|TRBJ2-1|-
TGTGCCAGCAGCTGGTCGACAGTCGCCTCCTACAATGAGCAGTTCTTC
CASSWSTVASYNEQFF
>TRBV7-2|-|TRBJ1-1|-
TGTGCCAGCAGTGGACAGCTGAACACTGAAGCTTTCTTT
CASSGQLNTEAFF
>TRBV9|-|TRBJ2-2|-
TGTGCCAGCAGCCCAGGGAACACCGGGGAGCTGTTTTTT
CASSPGNTGELFF
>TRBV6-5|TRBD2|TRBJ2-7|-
TGTGCCAGCAGTTCTGGACTAGCGGGGGAAAAGTACTTC
CASSSGLAGEKYF
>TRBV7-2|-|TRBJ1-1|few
TGTGCCAGCAGCTTAAGGTTACAGGCGAACACTGAAGCTTTCTTT
CASSLRLQANTEAFF
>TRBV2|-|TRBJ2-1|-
TGTGCCTTCTCTAGAGGGGGAGCTCCCTACAATGAGCAGTTCTTC
CAFSRGGAPYNEQFF
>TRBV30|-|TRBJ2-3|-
TGTGCCTGGACCTACTATCAGCCCACAGATACGCAGTATTTT
CAWTYYQPTDTQYF
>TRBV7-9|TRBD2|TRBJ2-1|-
TGTGCCAGCAGCTTGGGACTAGCAATTTACAATGAGCAGTTCTTC
CASSLGLAIYNEQFF
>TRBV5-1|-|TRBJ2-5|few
TGCGCCAGCAGCATTACAGGGGGGGGAGAGACCCAGTACTTC
CASSITGGGETQYF
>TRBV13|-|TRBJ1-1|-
TGTGCCAGCAGCTTAAGGGGAGGCACTGAAGCTTTCTTT
CASSLRGGTEAFF